Each of the 9 T cell receptor beta chains below was sequenced from the same sample in a study of siplizumab effects on memory and regulatory T cells. The repertoire was sequenced with immunoSEQ multiplex PCR; TCRdb's copy has only in-frame clones and lacks some. In the table there are more than 50,000 clones, 85% to 95% of which are singletons. Sample: CD8+ T cells sorted from blood. The receptors shown here come from a human donor in good health.

CDR3: CASSVQGRVPQDYGYTF. CDR3 nucleotides: TGTGCCAGCAGCGTTCAGGGCAGGGTTCCCCAGGACTATGGCTACACCTTC. J is TRBJ1-2 and V is TRBV9; D might be TRBD1 (5 bases). Trimming removed 2 bases from V and 3 bases from J, with 20 bases in between. CDR3 length: 17 residues. Germline V gene data show CDR1 as SGDLS and CDR2 as YYNGEE.

The J gene is TRBJ2-7, the V gene TRBV27; 8 nucleotides line up with TRBD2. This CDR3 is built from 13 residues. Germline CDR1 reads MNHEY; CDR2 reads SMNVEV (reference sequence). V lost 8 bases to trimming and J lost 7 bases; unmatched junction nucleotides: 10. CDR3 in amino acids: CASAWREVEEQYF. In nucleotides, the CDR3 is TGTGCCAGCGCTTGGCGGGAGGTAGAAGAGCAGTACTTC.

The V call is TRBV27, the J call TRBJ2-7; D may be TRBD1 (5 bases). This CDR3 is 15 amino acids long. The V end lost 0 bases, the J end lost 6 bases, and 15 bases lay between the germline ends. Germline loops: CDR1 MNHEY, CDR2 SMNVEV (reference sequence). The CDR3 sequence: CASSLSQGAMFEQYF. CDR3 bases: TGTGCCAGCAGTTTATCGCAAGGGGCGATGTTCGAGCAGTACTTC.

The chain links TRBV11-3 to TRBJ2-5, with 10 bases aligning to TRBD2. CDR3 length equals 14 residues. After removal of 5 bases from V and 5 bases from J, the junction contained 5 bases not matched to a gene. Germline V gene sequence: CDR1 SGHNT, CDR2 YENEEA. The CDR3 here is CASSRTSGGETQYF. In DNA, the CDR3 is TGTGCCAGCAGCCGGACTAGCGGAGGGGAGACCCAGTACTTC.

The chain combines TRBV7-9 with TRBJ2-7, with 7 bases matching TRBD1. This CDR3 region has 13 residues. With 4 bases clipped from V and 5 bases from J, the junction kept 5 bases outside the gene matches. In germline, CDR1 is SEHNR, CDR2 FQNEAQ (reference sequence). The CDR3 region is CASSSQTGDEQYF. CDR3 coding DNA: TGTGCCAGCAGCTCTCAAACAGGGGACGAGCAGTACTTC.

The CDR3 loop is CASSEGRTNTEAFF. CDR3 sequence (DNA): TGTGCCAGCAGTGAGGGCAGGACGAACACTGAAGCTTTCTTT. The rearrangement links TRBV2 to TRBJ1-1; D ambiguous. The CDR3 covers 14 residues. Germline CDR1 reads SNHLY; CDR2 reads FYNNEI. V lost 3 bases and J lost 1, with 9 bases in between.

The chain combines TRBV7-9 with TRBJ2-1, with 8 bases matching TRBD1. Germline V lookup: CDR1 SEHNR, CDR2 FQNEAQ (reference sequence). Unmatched junction bases numbered 6, after V lost 5 bases and J lost 3 bases. The length of the CDR3 is 15 residues. CDR3: CASSPGQGFYNEQFF. In DNA, the CDR3 is TGTGCCAGCAGCCCTGGACAGGGCTTCTACAATGAGCAGTTCTTC.

The CDR3: CASSVARTGMYYGYTF. CDR3 sequence (DNA): TGTGCCAGCAGCGTAGCCAGGACAGGAATGTACTATGGCTACACCTTC. The chain uses TRBV9 and TRBJ1-2, with TRBD1 matching over 7 bases. This CDR3 region has 16 residues. V shed 0 bases, J shed 3 bases, and the junction held 8 bases outside the gene matches. Germline V gene lookup returns CDR1 SGDLS and CDR2 YYNGEE.

The rearrangement links TRBV9 to TRBJ2-5, with D unclear. Between the trimmed V and J ends, which lost 0 bases and 7 bases, there was a span of 13 bases. This CDR3 contains 14 residues. CDR1 and CDR2 from the germline V gene are SGDLS and YYNGEE. CDR3 in DNA: TGTGCCAGCAGCGTAGGCCAGTACTCGGGGACCCAGTACTTC. This encodes CASSVGQYSGTQYF.